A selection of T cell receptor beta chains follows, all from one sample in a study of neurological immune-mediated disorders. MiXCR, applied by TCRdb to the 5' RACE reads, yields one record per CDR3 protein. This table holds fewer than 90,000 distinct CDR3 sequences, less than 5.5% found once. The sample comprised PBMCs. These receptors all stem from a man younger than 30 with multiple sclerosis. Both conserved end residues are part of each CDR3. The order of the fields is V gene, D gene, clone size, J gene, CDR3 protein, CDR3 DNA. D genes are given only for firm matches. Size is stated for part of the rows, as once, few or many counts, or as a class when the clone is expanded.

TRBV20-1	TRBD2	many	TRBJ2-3	CSARGGGDTQYF	TGCAGTGCTAGAGGCGGGGGAGATACGCAGTATTTT
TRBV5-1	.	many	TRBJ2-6	CASSSNKQMTSGANVLTF	TGCGCCAGCAGCTCAAACAAACAAATGACCTCTGGGGCCAACGTCCTGACTTTC
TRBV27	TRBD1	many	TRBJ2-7	CASRPGGGNEQYF	TGTGCCAGCAGACCAGGGGGCGGCAACGAGCAGTACTTC
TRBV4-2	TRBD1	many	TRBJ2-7	CASRKTGGHEQYF	TGTGCCAGCCGAAAAACAGGGGGGCACGAGCAGTACTTC
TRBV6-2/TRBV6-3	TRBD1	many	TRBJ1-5	CASSYGQGDNQPQHF	TGTGCCAGCAGTTATGGACAGGGAGATAATCAGCCCCAGCATTTT
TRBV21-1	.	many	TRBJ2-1	CASPSRRETDEQFF	TGTGCCAGCCCATCGCGGAGGGAAACGGATGAGCAGTTCTTC
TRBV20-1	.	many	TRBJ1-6	CSPGGEASPPDSPLNF	TGCAGTCCAGGTGGGGAGGCCTCACCACCGGATTCACCCCTCAACTTT
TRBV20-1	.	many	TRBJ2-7	CSASRSPSHYEQYF	TGCAGTGCTAGCAGGTCCCCTTCTCACTACGAGCAGTACTTC
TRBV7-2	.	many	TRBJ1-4	CASSHRRTDPKLFF	TGTGCCAGCAGCCACAGACGGACAGATCCTAAACTGTTTTTT
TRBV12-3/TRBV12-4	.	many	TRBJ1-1	CASSLTGRRYTEAFF	TGTGCCAGCAGTTTGACAGGCAGAAGGTACACTGAAGCTTTCTTT
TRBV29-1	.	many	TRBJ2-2	CSVGAPTGELFF	TGCAGCGTTGGGGCACCCACCGGGGAGCTGTTTTTT
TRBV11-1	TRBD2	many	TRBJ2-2	CASSFERDRELFF	TGTGCCAGCAGCTTCGAGCGGGACCGGGAGCTGTTTTTT
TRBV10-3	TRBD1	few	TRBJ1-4	CATSGTANEKLFF	TGTGCCACGTCCGGGACAGCGAATGAAAAACTGTTTTTT
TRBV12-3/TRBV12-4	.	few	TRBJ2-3	CASSRPGPDTQYF	TGTGCCAGCAGCCGTCCGGGCCCAGATACGCAGTATTTT
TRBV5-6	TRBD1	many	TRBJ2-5	CASSGTGGTQYF	TGTGCCAGCAGCGGGACAGGAGGGACCCAGTACTTC
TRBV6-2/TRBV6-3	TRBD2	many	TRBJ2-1	CASSSSGSIHEQFF	TGTGCCAGCAGTTCTAGCGGGAGCATCCATGAGCAGTTCTTC
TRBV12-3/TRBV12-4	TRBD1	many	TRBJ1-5	CASRRQGPGQPQHF	TGTGCCAGCAGACGACAGGGGCCCGGGCAGCCCCAGCATTTT
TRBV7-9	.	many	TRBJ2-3	CASSLVGEGTDTQYF	TGTGCCAGCAGCTTAGTAGGGGAAGGGACAGATACGCAGTATTTT
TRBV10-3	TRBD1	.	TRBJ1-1	CAIRPGQGASSTEAFF	TGTGCCATCAGGCCTGGACAGGGGGCAAGTAGCACTGAAGCTTTCTTT
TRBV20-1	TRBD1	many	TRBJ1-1	CSALATGGEAFF	TGCAGTGCCCTAGCCACAGGGGGCGAAGCTTTCTTT
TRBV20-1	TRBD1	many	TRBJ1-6	CSASPGQGHSPLHF	TGCAGTGCTAGCCCGGGACAGGGACATTCACCCCTCCACTTT
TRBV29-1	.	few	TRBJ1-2	CSVEDPPGEGYGYTF	TGCAGCGTTGAAGATCCGCCTGGGGAGGGGTATGGCTACACCTTC
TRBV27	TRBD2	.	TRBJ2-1	CASSPPSSREGYNEQFF	TGTGCCAGCAGTCCCCCCAGTTCGCGGGAGGGGTACAATGAGCAGTTCTTC
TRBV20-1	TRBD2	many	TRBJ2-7	CSAREGLLAGLYEQYF	TGCAGTGCTAGGGAAGGATTACTAGCGGGGCTATACGAGCAGTACTTC
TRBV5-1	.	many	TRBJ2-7	CASTRDGLSYEQYF	TGCGCCAGCACCCGGGACGGCCTCTCCTACGAGCAGTACTTC
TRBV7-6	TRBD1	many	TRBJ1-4	CASRPGQGFEKLFF	TGTGCCAGCAGACCGGGACAGGGTTTTGAAAAACTGTTTTTT
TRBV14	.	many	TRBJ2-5	CASSQPTTSLRGTQYF	TGTGCCAGCAGCCAACCCACGACTAGTTTGCGGGGGACCCAGTACTTC
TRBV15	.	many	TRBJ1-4	CATSRAGGAYAKLFF	TGTGCCACCAGCAGAGCTGGGGGAGCTTATGCAAAACTGTTTTTT
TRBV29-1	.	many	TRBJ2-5	CSVAGPRGETQYF	TGCAGCGTAGCTGGTCCTCGGGGCGAGACCCAGTACTTC
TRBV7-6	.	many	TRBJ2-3	CASSLGRDSDTQYF	TGTGCCAGCAGCTTGGGAAGGGATTCAGATACGCAGTATTTT
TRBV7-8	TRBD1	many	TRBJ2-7	CASSPQTGGGSYEQYF	TGTGCCAGCAGCCCCCAGACAGGGGGTGGGTCCTACGAGCAGTACTTC
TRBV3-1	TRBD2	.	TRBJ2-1	CASSQVGQGLAAYNEQFF	TGTGCCAGCAGCCAAGTGGGGCAGGGACTAGCGGCTTACAATGAGCAGTTCTTC
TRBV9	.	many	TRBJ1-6	CASSETAHSYNSPLHF	TGTGCCAGCAGCGAAACGGCGCACTCCTATAATTCACCCCTCCACTTT
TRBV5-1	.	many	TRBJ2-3	CASSLFETDTQYF	TGCGCCAGCAGCTTGTTCGAAACAGATACGCAGTATTTT
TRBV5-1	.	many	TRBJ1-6	CASSTMDTSGSPLNF	TGCGCCAGCAGCACAATGGACACCAGCGGTTCACCCCTCAACTTT
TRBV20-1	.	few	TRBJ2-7	CSARDGRPAREQYF	TGCAGTGCTAGAGATGGTCGGCCAGCCCGGGAGCAGTACTTC
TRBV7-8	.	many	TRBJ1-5	CASSFAAFGGNQPQHF	TGTGCCAGCAGCTTCGCGGCATTTGGAGGCAATCAGCCCCAGCATTTT
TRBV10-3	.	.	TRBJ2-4	CAIRADSIQKIQYF	TGTGCCATCAGAGCCGACAGTATCCAAAAAATTCAGTACTTC
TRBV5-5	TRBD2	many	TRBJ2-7	CASSLGLARIEQYF	TGTGCCAGCAGCTTGGGACTAGCGAGAATTGAGCAGTACTTC
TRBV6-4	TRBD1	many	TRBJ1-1	CASSGNTGGNTEAFF	TGTGCCAGCAGCGGGAATACAGGGGGGAACACTGAAGCTTTCTTT
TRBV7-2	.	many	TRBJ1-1	CASSLGGIFEAFF	TGTGCCAGCAGCTTAGGGGGTATCTTTGAAGCTTTCTTT
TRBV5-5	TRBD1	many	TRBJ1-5	CASSSSGQLNQPQHF	TGTGCCAGCAGCTCATCGGGACAGCTGAATCAGCCCCAGCATTTT
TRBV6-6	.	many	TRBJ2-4	CASSPAEDIQYF	TGTGCCAGCAGTCCTGCAGAGGACATTCAGTACTTC
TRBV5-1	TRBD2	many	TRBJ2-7	CASSPGLAGRYEQYF	TGCGCCAGCAGCCCGGGACTAGCGGGACGTTACGAGCAGTACTTC
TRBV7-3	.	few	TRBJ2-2	CASSLFPVKGPGELFF	TGTGCCAGCAGCTTATTTCCGGTCAAGGGGCCCGGGGAGCTGTTTTTT
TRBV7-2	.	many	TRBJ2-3	CASSLRKTDTQYF	TGTGCCAGCAGCTTACGAAAGACAGATACGCAGTATTTT
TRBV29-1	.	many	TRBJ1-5	CSVKGRGGQPQNF	TGCAGCGTGAAAGGGCGGGGGGGTCAGCCCCAGAATTTT
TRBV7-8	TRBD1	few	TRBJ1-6	CASSLDRSPVGSYNSPLHF	TGTGCCAGCAGCTTGGACAGGAGCCCAGTGGGCTCCTATAATTCACCCCTCCACTTT
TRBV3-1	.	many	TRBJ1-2	CASSRHRQDSGYTF	TGTGCCAGCAGCCGACACAGACAGGACTCTGGCTACACCTTC
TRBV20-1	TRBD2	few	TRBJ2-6	CSASTEAGWNSGAKVLTF	TGCAGTGCTAGTACGGAAGCGGGGTGGAACTCTGGGGCCAAAGTCCTGACTTTC